What follows are 5 T cell receptor beta chains derived from one specimen sequenced in a study of T cells expressing NK-cell markers. With the 5' RACE reads reprocessed, TCRdb shows one record per CDR3 protein and no DNA. This sample's table has around 140,000 distinct CDR3 sequences. Sequencing was carried out using blood T cells: a sorted CD56 or NKG2C T cell subset, CD4+ or CD8+ T cells, or bulk PBMC T cells (not recorded which). The receptors derive from a man aged 18-30 years in good health.

The chain has TRBV20-1 and TRBJ2-1; the TRBD2 assignment by TCRdb is unverifiable without DNA. The CDR3 covers 18 residues. Per germline, CDR1 DFQATT and CDR2 SNEGSKA (reference sequence). The CDR3 protein is CSARDHLGLAGTYNEQFF.

The chain couples TRBV12-3 or TRBV12-4 to TRBJ2-1; TCRdb names TRBD2, which stays unverified in the absence of DNA. The CDR3 is 16 amino acids. CDR3: CASSTRLAGGPGEQFF.

The V and J genes are TRBV4-3 and TRBJ2-2; TCRdb picks TRBD2, but there is no DNA to check that call. Germline CDR1 reads LGHNA; CDR2 reads YSLEER. The CDR3 has 16 residues. The CDR3 spells CASSQDRESGTGELFF.

The chain employs TRBV7-9 and TRBJ1-1; as DNA is missing, the TRBD1 call by TCRdb cannot be tested. Looked up from germline, CDR1 is SEHNR and CDR2 is FQNEAQ (reference sequence). The CDR3 is made up of 14 amino acids. The CDR3 spells CASSLTGRWTEAFF.

The chain has TRBV19 and TRBJ2-3; TCRdb designates TRBD1, a call that cannot be tested without DNA. Per the germline V gene, CDR1 is LNHDA and CDR2 is SQIVND (reference sequence). CDR3 length: 16 amino acids. This chain's CDR3 is CASSIGTGRSTDTQYF.